Listed below are T cell receptor beta chains from one sample, sequenced in a study of tumor-infiltrating lymphocytes in localized non-small cell lung cancer. The table came from immunoSEQ multiplex PCR; TCRdb's copy has only in-frame clones and leaves some out. The sample consists of approximately 12,000 clones, 75% to 85% of them appearing once. The specimen sequenced was lung tumor tissue. These receptors were collected from a human donor with non-small cell lung cancer. The CDR3 runs from the conserved cysteine through the conserved F or W. Each record gives: D gene, J gene, V gene, clone size, CDR3 DNA, CDR3 protein. D genes are given only for firm matches. Only some rows state a clone size, as once, few, many or a class for expanded clones.

d_call: NA; j_call: TRBJ1-3; v_call: TRBV5-4; clone_size: NA; cdr3_nt: TGTGCCAGCAGCTTGGACGGACCCGGAAACACCATATATTTT; cdr3_aa: CASSLDGPGNTIYF
d_call: NA; j_call: TRBJ1-1; v_call: TRBV7-8; clone_size: NA; cdr3_nt: TGTGCCAGCAGCTTAGAGCAGATCGTGGGCACTGAAGCTTTCTTT; cdr3_aa: CASSLEQIVGTEAFF
d_call: NA; j_call: TRBJ2-4; v_call: TRBV30; clone_size: NA; cdr3_nt: TGTGCCTGGAGAGCAGGGTGGGTTCAGTACTTC; cdr3_aa: CAWRAGWVQYF
d_call: NA; j_call: TRBJ1-1; v_call: TRBV14; clone_size: NA; cdr3_nt: TGTGCCAGCAGCCAAGTTTCTCTTATGAACACTGAAGCTTTCTTT; cdr3_aa: CASSQVSLMNTEAFF
d_call: NA; j_call: TRBJ2-2; v_call: TRBV6-5; clone_size: NA; cdr3_nt: TGTGCCAGCAGACGGAAGGGGACCGGGGAGCTGTTTTTT; cdr3_aa: CASRRKGTGELFF
d_call: TRBD1; j_call: TRBJ1-3; v_call: TRBV19; clone_size: NA; cdr3_nt: TGTGCCAGTAGAAGACAGGGGAGCGGGAACACCATATATTTT; cdr3_aa: CASRRQGSGNTIYF
d_call: NA; j_call: TRBJ1-2; v_call: TRBV5-1; clone_size: NA; cdr3_nt: TGCGCCAGCAGCTCCGGGAGCTATGGCTACACCTTC; cdr3_aa: CASSSGSYGYTF
d_call: TRBD2; j_call: TRBJ2-1; v_call: TRBV18; clone_size: few; cdr3_nt: TGTGCCAGCTCTCCGGGACTAGCCTACAATGAGCAGTTCTTC; cdr3_aa: CASSPGLAYNEQFF
d_call: NA; j_call: TRBJ1-2; v_call: TRBV5-6; clone_size: NA; cdr3_nt: TGTGCCAGCAGCTTGAGTGGTGGAAGGGTTGATGGCTACACCTTC; cdr3_aa: CASSLSGGRVDGYTF
d_call: NA; j_call: TRBJ1-6; v_call: TRBV5-6; clone_size: NA; cdr3_nt: TGTGCCAGCAGCAGCCGTTCACCCCTCCACTTT; cdr3_aa: CASSSRSPLHF
d_call: TRBD1; j_call: TRBJ1-5; v_call: TRBV7-2; clone_size: once; cdr3_nt: TGTGCCAGCAGCTACGGACAGGGCAATCAGCCCCAGCATTTT; cdr3_aa: CASSYGQGNQPQHF
d_call: NA; j_call: TRBJ1-2; v_call: TRBV18; clone_size: few; cdr3_nt: TGTGCCAGCTCACCATCGGACGGTGTCTATGGCTACACCTTC; cdr3_aa: CASSPSDGVYGYTF
d_call: NA; j_call: TRBJ2-5; v_call: TRBV7-8; clone_size: NA; cdr3_nt: TGTGCCAGCAGTTATACTAGCCGAGAGACCCAGTACTTC; cdr3_aa: CASSYTSRETQYF
d_call: NA; j_call: TRBJ2-1; v_call: TRBV7-2; clone_size: NA; cdr3_nt: TGTGCCAGCAGCCACCCCACCGGGGAGCAGTTCTTC; cdr3_aa: CASSHPTGEQFF
d_call: TRBD1; j_call: TRBJ1-1; v_call: TRBV11-2; clone_size: NA; cdr3_nt: TGTGCCAGCAGCTTGATAGGGGGCGGCACTGAAGCTTTCTTT; cdr3_aa: CASSLIGGGTEAFF
d_call: NA; j_call: TRBJ2-5; v_call: TRBV5-1; clone_size: NA; cdr3_nt: TGCGCCAGCACCAACCGGGGGCTCCAAGAGACCCAGTACTTC; cdr3_aa: CASTNRGLQETQYF
d_call: TRBD1; j_call: TRBJ1-1; v_call: TRBV5-1; clone_size: few; cdr3_nt: TGCGCCAGCAGCTTGGGCCCACAGGGGGCGATAAACACTGAAGCTTTCTTT; cdr3_aa: CASSLGPQGAINTEAFF
d_call: NA; j_call: TRBJ1-2; v_call: TRBV6-1; clone_size: few; cdr3_nt: TGTGCCAGCAGTGAAGGTGTCAGAAACTATGGCTACACCTTC; cdr3_aa: CASSEGVRNYGYTF
d_call: NA; j_call: TRBJ1-2; v_call: TRBV2; clone_size: NA; cdr3_nt: TGTGCCAGCAGTGGGTATCTGGGACAAGACTATGGCTACACCTTC; cdr3_aa: CASSGYLGQDYGYTF
d_call: NA; j_call: TRBJ1-1; v_call: TRBV6-6; clone_size: NA; cdr3_nt: TGTGCCAGCAGTTACTCTGCGGTGAACACTGAAGCTTTCTTT; cdr3_aa: CASSYSAVNTEAFF
d_call: TRBD2; j_call: TRBJ2-7; v_call: TRBV2; clone_size: NA; cdr3_nt: TGTGCCAGCAGTGAGGAGCGGGGTTCCTACGAGCAGTACTTC; cdr3_aa: CASSEERGSYEQYF
d_call: NA; j_call: TRBJ2-7; v_call: TRBV28; clone_size: NA; cdr3_nt: TGTGCCAGCAGTACCCGACGGGCCGCCTACGAGCAGTACTTC; cdr3_aa: CASSTRRAAYEQYF
d_call: NA; j_call: TRBJ2-5; v_call: TRBV5-6; clone_size: NA; cdr3_nt: TGTGCCAGCAGCTTCGAAACAGGGAAGGAGACCCAGTACTTC; cdr3_aa: CASSFETGKETQYF
d_call: NA; j_call: TRBJ2-3; v_call: TRBV29-1; clone_size: NA; cdr3_nt: TGCAGCGTCCGGTGGCTAGCCCACCCCACAGATACGCAGTATTTT; cdr3_aa: CSVRWLAHPTDTQYF
d_call: TRBD1; j_call: TRBJ1-3; v_call: TRBV18; clone_size: NA; cdr3_nt: TGTGCCAGCTCACCAAAGGGACAGAGCTCTGGAAACACCATATATTTT; cdr3_aa: CASSPKGQSSGNTIYF
d_call: TRBD2; j_call: TRBJ2-3; v_call: TRBV30; clone_size: NA; cdr3_nt: TGTGCCTGGAGTGTGACTAGCGGCACAGATACGCAGTATTTT; cdr3_aa: CAWSVTSGTDTQYF
d_call: NA; j_call: TRBJ1-2; v_call: TRBV28; clone_size: NA; cdr3_nt: TGTGCCAGCAGTCTGAATGGGGGGGACATGGGCGGCTACACCTTC; cdr3_aa: CASSLNGGDMGGYTF
d_call: NA; j_call: TRBJ2-1; v_call: TRBV2; clone_size: NA; cdr3_nt: TGTGCCAGCAGCATTAGACTAGTTAGTGAGCAGTTCTTC; cdr3_aa: CASSIRLVSEQFF
d_call: NA; j_call: TRBJ1-4; v_call: TRBV7-9; clone_size: NA; cdr3_nt: TGTGCCAGCAGCTTAGAGAGGTTCGGAAAACTGTTTTTT; cdr3_aa: CASSLERFGKLFF
d_call: TRBD1; j_call: TRBJ2-5; v_call: TRBV28; clone_size: few; cdr3_nt: TGTGCCAGCAGTACAGGGGAAATCTGGGAGACCCAGTACTTC; cdr3_aa: CASSTGEIWETQYF
d_call: NA; j_call: TRBJ2-1; v_call: TRBV5-4; clone_size: NA; cdr3_nt: TGTGCCAGCAGCTTGGTTACGGGAGAGCAGTTCTTC; cdr3_aa: CASSLVTGEQFF
d_call: NA; j_call: TRBJ2-5; v_call: TRBV15; clone_size: once; cdr3_nt: TGTGCCACCGGAGATTTCCAAGAGACCCAGTACTTC; cdr3_aa: CATGDFQETQYF
d_call: TRBD1; j_call: TRBJ1-4; v_call: TRBV30; clone_size: few; cdr3_nt: TGTGCCTGGAGTGTGGGGACAGGAGAAAAACTGTTTTTT; cdr3_aa: CAWSVGTGEKLFF